Detailed here is one T cell receptor beta chain. The data were obtained in a study of blood T cell repertoires in COVID-19. Original methodology: Counts of nucleated cells, estimated from reference gene primer amplification, were obtained. TCRdb keeps only in-frame clones here, not all; method: immunoSEQ multiplex PCR. V, J and clone size are those of that table, while D and trimming were read from the DNA. The table shows tens of thousands of clones, with more than 80% occurring only once. This CDR3 is built from 19 residues. The germline V gene has CDR1 SEHNR and CDR2 FQNEAQ (reference sequence). J was trimmed by 4 bases and V by 2 bases; bases with no gene match: 17.

The sample taken for sequencing was peripheral blood. This TCR came from a man aged 45-60 years with active or convalescent COVID-19. V usage is TRBV7-9 and J usage is TRBJ1-3; 7 bases agree with TRBD1. Here the CDR3 DNA reads TGTGCCAGCAGCTTATATTCAGGGGGAACCAGAGGTGTCGGAAACACCATATATTTT. As protein: CASSLYSGGTRGVGNTIYF. Full variable domain (rest looked up from reference TRBV7-9 and TRBJ1-3): DTGVSQNPRHKITKRGQNVTFRCDPISEHNRLYWYRQTLGQGPEFLTYFQNEAQLEKSRLLSDRFSAERPKGSFSTLEIQRTEQGDSAMYLCASSLYSGGTRGVGNTIYFGEGSWLTVV.